A single T cell receptor beta chain is shown here with its context. There are 16 residues in the CDR3. Germline V gives CDR1 SNHLY, CDR2 FYNNEI. The V and J ends lost 8 bases and 5 bases, in that order; junction bases with no gene match: 6. This record belongs to a study of blood T cell repertoires in COVID-19. About the research overall: COVID-19 samples collected from the United States, Italy and Spain covered acute and convalescent phases. Sources were T cells, B-cell-depleted T cells, or PBMCs; the material itself was cDNA or gDNA.

Original data processing: How many nucleated cells were present was estimated from reference gene primer amplification. Clones were read by immunoSEQ multiplex PCR, and TCRdb kept only the in-frame ones, dropping some. Clone size and V and J calls were adopted from that table, with D and trimming inferred from the DNA. Here the sample spans some 240,000 clones, around 90% being singletons. This TCR was recovered from a man aged 60-69 years who had recovered from COVID-19. The V and J genes are TRBV2 and TRBJ2-2; TRBD2 matches at 15 bases. The source material was peripheral blood. As DNA, the CDR3 is TGTGCCAGCCGGACTAGCGGGGGGGCCAGGACCGGGGAGCTGTTTTTT. Translation gives CASRTSGGARTGELFF.